What follows describes a single T cell receptor beta chain. Its antigen is not identified. This specimen comes from a study of shared clonotypes between healthy human individuals. Germline V gene data show CDR1 as SGHRS and CDR2 as YFSETQ. The CDR3 extends over 14 amino acids. The V segment lost 5 bases and the J segment 8 bases; nucleotides outside the gene matches: 9. Some clones are missing from TCRdb's copy, which holds only in-frame ones; the method was immunoSEQ multiplex PCR. The data hold approximately 2.4 million clones, with around 95% observed a single time. Study-wide findings and caveats: The sharing of 4% to 5.5% of naive CD4 clonotypes was seen across several donors. Generation probabilities were higher for clonotypes shared across all four sorted-subset donors than for unshared ones.

Healthy HIV-negative adults with no recent acute infections or vaccinations were recruited as donors. Division of CD4+ cells produced a CD45RA+ naive subset and a CD45RA-negative memory subset. The sample was naive CD4+ T cells sorted from blood. Sample subset: CD45RA+ positively selected. The V call is TRBV5-1, the J call TRBJ2-1, with TRBD2 matching 8 bases. The origin of this receptor is a man younger than 30 in good health. CDR3 sequence (DNA): TGCGCCAGCAGAGACGGGGGGGCCGTAGATGAGCAGTTCTTC. It specifies CASRDGGAVDEQFF.